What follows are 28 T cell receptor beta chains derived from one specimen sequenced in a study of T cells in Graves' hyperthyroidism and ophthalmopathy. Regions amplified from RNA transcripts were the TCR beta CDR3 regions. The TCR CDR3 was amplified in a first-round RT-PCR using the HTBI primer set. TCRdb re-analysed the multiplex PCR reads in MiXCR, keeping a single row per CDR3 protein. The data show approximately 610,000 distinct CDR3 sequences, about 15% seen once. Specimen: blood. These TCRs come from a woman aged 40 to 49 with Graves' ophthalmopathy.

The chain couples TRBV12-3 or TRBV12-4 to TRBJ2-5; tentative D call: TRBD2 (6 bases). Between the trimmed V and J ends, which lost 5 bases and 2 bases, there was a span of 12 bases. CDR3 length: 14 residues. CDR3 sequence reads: CASSHGLLQETQYF. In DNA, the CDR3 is TGTGCCAGCAGTCACGGACTATTACAAGAGACCCAGTACTTC.

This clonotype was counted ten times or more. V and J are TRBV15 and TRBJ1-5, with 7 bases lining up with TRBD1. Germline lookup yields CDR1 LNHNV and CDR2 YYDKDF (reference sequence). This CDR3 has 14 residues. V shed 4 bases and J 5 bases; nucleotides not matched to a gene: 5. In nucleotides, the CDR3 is TGTGCCACCAGCACCACAGGGGTGTATCAGCCCCAGCATTTT. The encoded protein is CATSTTGVYQPQHF.

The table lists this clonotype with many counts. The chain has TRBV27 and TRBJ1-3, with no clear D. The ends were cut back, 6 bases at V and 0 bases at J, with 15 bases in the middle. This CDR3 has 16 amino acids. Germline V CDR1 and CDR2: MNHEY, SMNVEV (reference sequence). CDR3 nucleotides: TGTGCCAGCAGCTTGACTTCAGGAAGCTCTGGAAACACCATATATTTT. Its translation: CASSLTSGSSGNTIYF.

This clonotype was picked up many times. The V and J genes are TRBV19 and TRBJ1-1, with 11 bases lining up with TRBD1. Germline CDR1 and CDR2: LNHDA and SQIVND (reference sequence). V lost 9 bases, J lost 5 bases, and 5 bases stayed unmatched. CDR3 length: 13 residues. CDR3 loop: CASWGQGGTEAFF. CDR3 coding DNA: TGTGCCAGCTGGGGACAGGGGGGTACTGAAGCTTTCTTT.

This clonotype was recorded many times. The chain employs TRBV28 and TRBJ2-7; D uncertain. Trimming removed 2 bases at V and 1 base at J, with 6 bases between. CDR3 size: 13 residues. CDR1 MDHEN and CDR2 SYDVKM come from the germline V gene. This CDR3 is CASSLLLSYEQYF. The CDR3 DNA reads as TGTGCCAGCAGTTTACTACTATCCTACGAGCAGTACTTC.

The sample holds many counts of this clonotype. CDR3 in DNA: TGTGCCAGCAGCCCCGGACGTACCGGGGAGCTGTTTTTT. This sequence encodes CASSPGRTGELFF. V gene TRBV28 combines with J gene TRBJ2-2; unclear D gene. The V and J ends lost 6 bases and 5 bases respectively, with 10 bases between them. The germline V gene has CDR1 MDHEN and CDR2 SYDVKM. CDR3 length equals 13 residues.

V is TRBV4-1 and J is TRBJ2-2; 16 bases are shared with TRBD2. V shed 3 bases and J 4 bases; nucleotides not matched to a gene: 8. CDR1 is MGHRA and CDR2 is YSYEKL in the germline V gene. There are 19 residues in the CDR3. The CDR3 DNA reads TGCGCCAGCAGCCACCTAACGGGACTAGCGGGAGGGCCCACCGGGGAGCTGTTTTTT. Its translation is CASSHLTGLAGGPTGELFF.

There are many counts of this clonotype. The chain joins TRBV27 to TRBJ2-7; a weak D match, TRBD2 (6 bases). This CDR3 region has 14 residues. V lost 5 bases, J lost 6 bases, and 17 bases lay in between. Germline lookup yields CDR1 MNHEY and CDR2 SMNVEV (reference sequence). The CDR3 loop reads CASSPYHRELEQYF. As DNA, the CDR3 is TGTGCCAGCAGTCCCTATCACCGGGAGCTCGAGCAGTACTTC.

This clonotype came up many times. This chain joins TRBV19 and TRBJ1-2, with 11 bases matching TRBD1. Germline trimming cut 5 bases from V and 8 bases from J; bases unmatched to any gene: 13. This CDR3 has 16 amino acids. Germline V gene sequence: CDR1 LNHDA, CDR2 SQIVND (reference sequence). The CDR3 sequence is CASSHLRDRGEKGYTF. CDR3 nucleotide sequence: TGTGCCAGTAGTCATCTCCGGGACAGGGGGGAGAAAGGCTACACCTTC.

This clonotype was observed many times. CDR3 DNA: TGCAGTGCTAGTCTCACACTTGGACAGGGGAGGGACGGGGAGCTGTTTTTT. Its translation: CSASLTLGQGRDGELFF. This sequence joins TRBV20-1 and TRBJ2-2; 9 nucleotides align to TRBD1. The CDR3 extends over 17 amino acids. V was clipped by 3 bases and J by 7 bases; unmatched bases: 15. CDR1 is DFQATT and CDR2 is SNEGSKA in the germline V gene (reference sequence).

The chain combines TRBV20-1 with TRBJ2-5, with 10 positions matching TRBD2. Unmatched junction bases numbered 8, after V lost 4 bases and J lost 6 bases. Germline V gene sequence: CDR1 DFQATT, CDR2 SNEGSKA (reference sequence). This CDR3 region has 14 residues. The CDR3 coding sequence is TGCAGTGCTATTACCGGGACTAGCGTCAAGACCCAGTACTTC. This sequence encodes CSAITGTSVKTQYF.

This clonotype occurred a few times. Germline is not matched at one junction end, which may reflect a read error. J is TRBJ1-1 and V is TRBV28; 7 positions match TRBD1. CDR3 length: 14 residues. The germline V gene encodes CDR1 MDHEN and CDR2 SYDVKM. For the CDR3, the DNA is TGTGCCAGCAGCCTACCAGGGGGGCTCACTGGAGCTTTCTTT. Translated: CASSLPGGLTGAFF.

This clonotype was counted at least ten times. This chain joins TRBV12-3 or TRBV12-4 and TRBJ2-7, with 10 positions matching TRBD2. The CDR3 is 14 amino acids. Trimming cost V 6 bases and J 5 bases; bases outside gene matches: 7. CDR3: CASRTSGVPHEQYF. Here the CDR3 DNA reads TGTGCCAGCAGAACTAGCGGGGTGCCCCACGAGCAGTACTTC.

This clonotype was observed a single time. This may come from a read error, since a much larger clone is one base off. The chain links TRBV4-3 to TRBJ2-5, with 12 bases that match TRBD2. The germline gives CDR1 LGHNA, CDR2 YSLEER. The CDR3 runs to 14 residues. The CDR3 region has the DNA TGCGCCAGCAGCGAGACTAGCGGGAGCAAGACCCACTACTTC. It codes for CASSETSGSKTHYF.

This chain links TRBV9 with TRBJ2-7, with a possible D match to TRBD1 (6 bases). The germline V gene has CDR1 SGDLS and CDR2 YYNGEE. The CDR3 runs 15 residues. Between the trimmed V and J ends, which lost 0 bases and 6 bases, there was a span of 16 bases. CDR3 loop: CASSVGPGELSEQYF. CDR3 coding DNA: TGTGCCAGCAGCGTAGGGCCAGGGGAATTGAGCGAGCAGTACTTC.

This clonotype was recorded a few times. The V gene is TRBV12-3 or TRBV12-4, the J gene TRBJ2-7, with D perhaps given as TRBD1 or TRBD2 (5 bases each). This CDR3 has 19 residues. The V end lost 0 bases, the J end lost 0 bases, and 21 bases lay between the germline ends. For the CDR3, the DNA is TGTGCCAGCAGTTTAGCTAGGGACGGACCCCGGGGCCACTCCTACGAGCAGTACTTC. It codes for CASSLARDGPRGHSYEQYF.

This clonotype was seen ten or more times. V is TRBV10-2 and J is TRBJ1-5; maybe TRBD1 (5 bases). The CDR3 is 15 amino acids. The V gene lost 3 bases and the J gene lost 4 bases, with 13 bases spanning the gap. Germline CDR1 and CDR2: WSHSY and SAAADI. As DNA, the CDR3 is TGCGCCAGCAGTGACCAGGGACTTTTGAATCAGCCCCAGCATTTT. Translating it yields CASSDQGLLNQPQHF.

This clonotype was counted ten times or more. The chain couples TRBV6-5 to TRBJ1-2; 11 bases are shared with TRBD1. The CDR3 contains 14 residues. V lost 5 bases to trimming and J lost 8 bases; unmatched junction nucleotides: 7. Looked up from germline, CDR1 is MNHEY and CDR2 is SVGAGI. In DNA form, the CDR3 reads TGTGCCAGCAGTCCAACCGGGACAGGGGGAGGCTACACCTTC. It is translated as CASSPTGTGGGYTF.

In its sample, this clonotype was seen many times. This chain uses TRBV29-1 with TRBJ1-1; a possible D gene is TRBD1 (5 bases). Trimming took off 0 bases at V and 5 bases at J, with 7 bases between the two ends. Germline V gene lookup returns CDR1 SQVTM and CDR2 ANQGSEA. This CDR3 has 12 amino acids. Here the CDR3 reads CSVEDQGTEAFF. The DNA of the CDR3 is TGCAGCGTTGAAGACCAGGGAACTGAAGCTTTCTTT. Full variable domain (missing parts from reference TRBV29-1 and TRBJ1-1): SAVISQKPSRDICQRGTSLTIQCQVDSQVTMMFWYRQQPGQSLTLIATANQGSEATYESGFVIDKFPISRPNLTFSTLTVSNMSPEDSSIYLCSVEDQGTEAFFGQGTRLTVV.

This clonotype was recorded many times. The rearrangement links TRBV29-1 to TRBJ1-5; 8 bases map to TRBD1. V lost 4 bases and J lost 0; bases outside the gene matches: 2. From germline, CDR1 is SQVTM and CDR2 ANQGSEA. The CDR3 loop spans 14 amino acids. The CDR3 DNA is TGCAGCGTTGTGGGACAGGATAGCAATCAGCCCCAGCATTTT. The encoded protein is CSVVGQDSNQPQHF. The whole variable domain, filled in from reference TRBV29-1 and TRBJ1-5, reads SAVISQKPSRDICQRGTSLTIQCQVDSQVTMMFWYRQQPGQSLTLIATANQGSEATYESGFVIDKFPISRPNLTFSTLTVSNMSPEDSSIYLCSVVGQDSNQPQHFGDGTRLSIL.

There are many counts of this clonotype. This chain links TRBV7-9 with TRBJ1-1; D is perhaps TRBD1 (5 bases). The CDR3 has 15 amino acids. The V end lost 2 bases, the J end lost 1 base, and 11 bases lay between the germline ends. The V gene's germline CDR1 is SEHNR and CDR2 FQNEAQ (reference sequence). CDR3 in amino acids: CASSLSGHRNTEAFF. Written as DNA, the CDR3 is TGTGCCAGCAGCTTAAGCGGACATCGGAACACTGAAGCTTTCTTT.

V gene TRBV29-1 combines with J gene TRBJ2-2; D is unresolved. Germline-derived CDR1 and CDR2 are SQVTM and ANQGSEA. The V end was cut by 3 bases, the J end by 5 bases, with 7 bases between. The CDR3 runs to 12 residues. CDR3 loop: CSVEGSTGELFF. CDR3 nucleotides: TGCAGCGTTGAGGGATCGACCGGGGAGCTGTTTTTT.

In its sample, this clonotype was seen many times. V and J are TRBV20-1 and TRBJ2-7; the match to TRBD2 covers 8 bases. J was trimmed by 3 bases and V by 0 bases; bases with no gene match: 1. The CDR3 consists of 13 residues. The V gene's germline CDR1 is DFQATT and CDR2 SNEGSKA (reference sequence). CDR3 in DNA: TGCAGTGCTAGAGAGGGACTAGTCTACGAGCAGTACTTC. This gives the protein CSAREGLVYEQYF.

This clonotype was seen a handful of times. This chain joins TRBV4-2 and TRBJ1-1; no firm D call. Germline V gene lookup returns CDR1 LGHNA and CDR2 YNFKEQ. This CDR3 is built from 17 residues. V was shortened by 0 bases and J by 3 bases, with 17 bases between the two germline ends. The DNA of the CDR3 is TGTGCCAGCAGCCAAGATCTGAGGGCCTGGGAGGACACTGAAGCTTTCTTT. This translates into CASSQDLRAWEDTEAFF.

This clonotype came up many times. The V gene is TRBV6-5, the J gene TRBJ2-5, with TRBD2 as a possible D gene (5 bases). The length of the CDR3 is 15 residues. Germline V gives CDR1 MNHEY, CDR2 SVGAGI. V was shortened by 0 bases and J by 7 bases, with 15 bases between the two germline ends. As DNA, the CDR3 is TGTGCCAGCAGTTACTCGATAGAGCGGACCGGGACCCAGTACTTC. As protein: CASSYSIERTGTQYF.

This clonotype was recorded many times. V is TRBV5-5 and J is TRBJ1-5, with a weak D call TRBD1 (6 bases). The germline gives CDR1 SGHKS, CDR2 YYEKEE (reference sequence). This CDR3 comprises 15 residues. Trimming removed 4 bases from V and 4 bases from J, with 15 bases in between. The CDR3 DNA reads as TGTGCCAGCAGCCCCTATCAAGGGGGTAATCAGCCCCAGCATTTT. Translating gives CASSPYQGGNQPQHF.

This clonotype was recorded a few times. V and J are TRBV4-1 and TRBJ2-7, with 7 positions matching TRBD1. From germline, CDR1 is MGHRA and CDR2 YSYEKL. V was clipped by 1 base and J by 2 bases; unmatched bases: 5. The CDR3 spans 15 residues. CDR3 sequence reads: CASSQAGTAAYEQYF. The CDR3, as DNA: TGCGCCAGCAGCCAAGCCGGGACAGCAGCCTACGAGCAGTACTTC.

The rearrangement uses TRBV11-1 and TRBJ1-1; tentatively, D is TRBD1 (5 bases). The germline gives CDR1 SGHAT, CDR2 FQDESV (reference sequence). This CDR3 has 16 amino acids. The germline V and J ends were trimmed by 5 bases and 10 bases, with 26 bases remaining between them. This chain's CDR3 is CASSLQTGTSSQRAFF. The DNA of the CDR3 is TGTGCCAGCAGCCTACAAACCGGGACCTCAAGCCAGAGAGCTTTCTTT.